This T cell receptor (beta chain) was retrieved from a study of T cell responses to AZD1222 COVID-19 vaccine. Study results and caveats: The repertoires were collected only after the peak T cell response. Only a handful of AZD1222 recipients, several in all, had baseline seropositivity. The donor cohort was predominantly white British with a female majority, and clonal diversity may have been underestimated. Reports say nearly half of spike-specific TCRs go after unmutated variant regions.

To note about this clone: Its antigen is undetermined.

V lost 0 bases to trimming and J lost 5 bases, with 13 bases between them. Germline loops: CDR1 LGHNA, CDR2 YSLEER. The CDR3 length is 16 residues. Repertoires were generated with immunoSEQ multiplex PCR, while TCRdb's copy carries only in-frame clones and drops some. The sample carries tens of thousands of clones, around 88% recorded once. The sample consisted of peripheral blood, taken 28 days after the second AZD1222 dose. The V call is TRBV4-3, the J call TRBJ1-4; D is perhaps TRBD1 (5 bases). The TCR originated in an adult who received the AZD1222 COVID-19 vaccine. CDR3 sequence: CASSQDTGSRNEKLFF. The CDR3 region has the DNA TGCGCCAGCAGCCAAGATACAGGATCTAGAAATGAAAAACTGTTTTTT.